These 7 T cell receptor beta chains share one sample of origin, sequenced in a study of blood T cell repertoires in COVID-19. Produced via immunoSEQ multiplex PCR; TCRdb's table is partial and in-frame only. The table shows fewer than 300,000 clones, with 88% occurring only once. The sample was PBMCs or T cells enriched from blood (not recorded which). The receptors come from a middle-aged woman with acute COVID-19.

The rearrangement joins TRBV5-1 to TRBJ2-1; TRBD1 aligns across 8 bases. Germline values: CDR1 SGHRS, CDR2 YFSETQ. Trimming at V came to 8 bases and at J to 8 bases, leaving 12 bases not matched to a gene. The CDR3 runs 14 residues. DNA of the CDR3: TGCGCCAGTCAACCGGGACAGGCGCAAGATGAGCAGTTCTTC. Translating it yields CASQPGQAQDEQFF.

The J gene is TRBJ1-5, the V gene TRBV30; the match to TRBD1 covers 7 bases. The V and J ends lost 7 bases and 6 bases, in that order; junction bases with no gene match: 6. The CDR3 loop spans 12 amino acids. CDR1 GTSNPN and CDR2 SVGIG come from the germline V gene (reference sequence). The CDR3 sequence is CASGQEAQPQHF. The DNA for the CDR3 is TGTGCCTCCGGACAGGAGGCTCAGCCCCAGCATTTT.

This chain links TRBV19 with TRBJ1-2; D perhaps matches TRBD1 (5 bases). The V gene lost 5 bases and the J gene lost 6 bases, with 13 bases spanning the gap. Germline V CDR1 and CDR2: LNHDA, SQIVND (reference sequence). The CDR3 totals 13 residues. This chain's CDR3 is CASSQSRGDGYTF. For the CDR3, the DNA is TGTGCCAGTAGTCAATCTAGGGGCGATGGCTACACCTTC.

The CDR3 nucleotides read TGCGCCAGCAGCTTGACAGGGAGCACTGAAGCTTTCTTT. This translates into CASSLTGSTEAFF. This chain connects TRBV5-1 to TRBJ1-1, with a tentative D call TRBD1 (6 bases). The CDR3 extends over 13 amino acids. Germline V CDR1 and CDR2: SGHRS, YFSETQ. The germline V and J ends were trimmed by 1 base and 4 bases, with 8 bases remaining between them.

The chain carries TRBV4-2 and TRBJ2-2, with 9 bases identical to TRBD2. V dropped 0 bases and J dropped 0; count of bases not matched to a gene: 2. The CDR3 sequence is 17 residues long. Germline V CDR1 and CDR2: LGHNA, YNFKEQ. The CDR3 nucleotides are TGTGCCAGCAGCCAAGAGCCTAGCGGGACGAACACCGGGGAGCTGTTTTTT. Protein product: CASSQEPSGTNTGELFF.

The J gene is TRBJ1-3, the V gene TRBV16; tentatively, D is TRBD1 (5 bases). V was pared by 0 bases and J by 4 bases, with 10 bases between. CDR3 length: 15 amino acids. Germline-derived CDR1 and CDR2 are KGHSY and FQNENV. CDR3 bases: TGTGCCAGCAGCCAATCGGCAGGGTTGGGAAACACCATATATTTT. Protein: CASSQSAGLGNTIYF.

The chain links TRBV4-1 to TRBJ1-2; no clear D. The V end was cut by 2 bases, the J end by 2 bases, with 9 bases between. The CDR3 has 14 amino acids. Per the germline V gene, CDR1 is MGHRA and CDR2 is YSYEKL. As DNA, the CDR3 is TGCGCCAGCAGCCAATTGGGCCGGAACTATGGCTACACCTTC. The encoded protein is CASSQLGRNYGYTF.